These 14 T cell receptor beta chains were all obtained from the same sample, sequenced in a study of blood T cell repertoires in COVID-19. The protocol was immunoSEQ multiplex PCR, while the TCRdb copy is restricted to in-frame clones and leaves out a portion. The table records about 68,000 clones, 86% of them present only once. The sequencing input was peripheral blood. Source of these receptors: a man aged 25 to 40 with acute or convalescent COVID-19.

The CDR3 loop is CASSPNPTGGYEQYF. The CDR3 DNA follows: TGTGCCAGCTCCCCGAATCCCACAGGGGGCTACGAGCAGTACTTC. The chain has TRBV18 and TRBJ2-7; 8 bases line up with TRBD1. Germline V gene data show CDR1 as KGHSH and CDR2 as LQKENI. Germline trimming cut 6 bases from V and 3 bases from J; bases unmatched to any gene: 10. This CDR3 spans 15 amino acids.

The chain links TRBV28 to TRBJ1-4; D might be TRBD1 (6 bases). Trimming cost V 6 bases and J 0 bases, with 20 bases left between them. The CDR3 totals 18 residues. Germline-derived CDR1 and CDR2 are MDHEN and SYDVKM. This chain's CDR3 is CASSPFKRGFATNEKLFF. The DNA for the CDR3 is TGTGCCAGCAGCCCGTTTAAGAGGGGGTTTGCAACTAATGAAAAACTGTTTTTT.

The V gene is TRBV30, the J gene TRBJ1-4; unclear D gene. With 2 bases removed from V and 5 bases from J, the gap between germline ends came to 12 bases. Germline V gene sequence: CDR1 GTSNPN, CDR2 SVGIG (reference sequence). This CDR3 region has 14 residues. CDR3 amino acids: CAWSKTPGNEKLFF. For the CDR3, the DNA is TGTGCCTGGAGTAAAACCCCGGGGAATGAAAAACTGTTTTTT.

The V gene is TRBV7-2, the J gene TRBJ2-1, with TRBD2 matching over 12 bases. The CDR3 covers 16 residues. Germline-derived CDR1 and CDR2 are SGHTA and FQGNSA. The V segment lost 6 bases and the J segment 8 bases; nucleotides outside the gene matches: 11. CDR3 sequence: CASSEATSGSVYEQFF. The CDR3 region has the DNA TGTGCCAGCAGTGAGGCGACTAGCGGGAGTGTCTATGAGCAGTTCTTC.

The rearrangement joins TRBV10-3 to TRBJ2-7; 12 nucleotides line up with TRBD2. Germline CDR1 is ENHRY and CDR2 is SYGVKD. This CDR3 has 14 amino acids. V lost 4 bases, J lost 4 bases, and 2 bases stayed unmatched. The CDR3 spells CAISGLAGEYEQYF. CDR3 bases: TGTGCCATCAGTGGACTAGCGGGGGAGTACGAGCAGTACTTC.

CDR3 sequence (DNA): TGTGCCAGCAGCTCAGAAATAGGACAGGGAGGCTATGGCTACACCTTC. Amino acids: CASSSEIGQGGYGYTF. This chain connects TRBV7-2 to TRBJ1-2; the match to TRBD1 covers 8 bases. This CDR3 has 16 residues. V trimming: 4 bases; J trimming: 4 bases; junction bases outside the gene matches: 11. Germline-derived CDR1 and CDR2 are SGHTA and FQGNSA.

In this sample, this clone turned up a few times. This chain connects TRBV20-1 to TRBJ2-1; 8 bases are shared with TRBD2. The length of the CDR3 is 13 residues. Per germline, CDR1 DFQATT and CDR2 SNEGSKA (reference sequence). The ends lost 3 bases at V and 6 bases at J; junction bases unmatched: 4. Written as DNA, the CDR3 is TGCAGTGCTAGTAGGGGGACTAGCAATGAGCAGTTCTTC. Encoded protein: CSASRGTSNEQFF.

This clone appeared a few times. The chain couples TRBV27 to TRBJ2-1; 7 bases are shared with TRBD1. The V segment lost 3 bases and the J segment 7 bases; nucleotides outside the gene matches: 9. This CDR3 has 15 residues. Germline CDR1 and CDR2: MNHEY and SMNVEV (reference sequence). The CDR3 is CASSFLGQAMNEQFF. CDR3 in DNA: TGTGCCAGCAGTTTTCTCGGACAGGCCATGAATGAGCAGTTCTTC.

About this clone: This sample also contains other DNA sequences that code for the same CDR3. The genes are TRBV7-3 and TRBJ1-1; D not certain. V shed 2 bases and J shed 0 bases, with 4 bases lying between them. Germline V gene lookup returns CDR1 SGHTA and CDR2 FQGTGA. This CDR3 spans 13 amino acids. The CDR3 DNA sequence: TGTGCCAGCAGCTTATCTATGAACACTGAAGCTTTCTTT. Translation gives CASSLSMNTEAFF.

The chain couples TRBV19 to TRBJ2-7; TRBD2 is a possible D gene (6 bases). Germline CDR1 and CDR2: LNHDA and SQIVND (reference sequence). V was cut by 5 bases and J by 4 bases, with 21 bases left in between. This CDR3 spans 16 amino acids. This CDR3 reads CASSPSGGVIGYEQYF. CDR3 in DNA: TGTGCCAGTAGTCCATCCGGCGGGGTCATTGGATACGAGCAGTACTTC.

The rearrangement links TRBV28 to TRBJ2-3; D gene ambiguous. Germline loops: CDR1 MDHEN, CDR2 SYDVKM. The CDR3 runs to 15 residues. Trimming stripped 2 bases from V and 7 bases from J, with 16 bases between. CDR3: CASSLLDSSLNTQYF. The CDR3 DNA follows: TGTGCCAGCAGTTTACTAGATAGCAGCCTAAATACGCAGTATTTT.

The V call is TRBV30, the J call TRBJ2-5, with TRBD1 as a possible D gene (6 bases). V was pared by 4 bases and J by 1 base, with 7 bases between. In germline, CDR1 is GTSNPN, CDR2 SVGIG (reference sequence). The CDR3 has 12 amino acids. CDR3 nucleotide sequence: TGTGCCTGGAACAGGGCCCAAGAGACCCAGTACTTC. It is translated as CAWNRAQETQYF.

This clone was recorded a few times. A read error may produce the germline difference seen at one junction end. This chain connects TRBV9 to TRBJ2-1; TRBD2 matches 8 bases. The CDR3 runs to 12 residues. Germline CDR1 is SGDLS and CDR2 is YYNGEE. CDR3 in amino acids: CARSGRGDEQFF. In DNA form, the CDR3 reads TGTGCCCGCAGCGGGCGGGGGGATGAGCAGTTCTTC.

This rearrangement joins TRBV29-1 to TRBJ1-1, with 7 bases lining up with TRBD1. V lost 6 bases to trimming and J lost 6 bases; unmatched junction nucleotides: 4. The CDR3 contains 11 residues. Germline V gene sequence: CDR1 SQVTM, CDR2 ANQGSEA. As DNA, the CDR3 is TGCAGCGTGGCACAGGGGTCTGAAGCTTTCTTT. Its protein product is CSVAQGSEAFF.